This is a list of T cell receptor beta chains from one sample in a study of patients and donors after allogeneic stem cell transplantation. TCRdb reanalysed the RT-PCR reads using MiXCR and keeps one entry per CDR3 protein. Among approximately 430,000 distinct CDR3 sequences listed, roughly 17% were seen once. The specimen sequenced was blood, either unsorted or a sorted T cell fraction (not recorded which). These receptors were taken from a human donor who was either an allogeneic HSCT recipient or a stem cell or donor lymphocyte infusion donor (not recorded which). It is not recorded whose cells these are; they may come from a transplant donor. The CDR3 runs from the conserved cysteine through the conserved F or W. D genes are given only for firm matches. Clone size is shown for a subset of rows, as once, few, many or a class of expanded clone.

.	TRBV6-1	TRBD2	TRBJ2-7	TGTGCCAGCAGTGACCTAGCGGTGCTTTCCTACGAGCAGTACTTC	CASSDLAVLSYEQYF
few	TRBV7-8	.	TRBJ2-3	TGTGCCAGCAGCACAGACAGCAGCACAGATACGCAGTATTTT	CASSTDSSTDTQYF
many	TRBV5-1	.	TRBJ1-3	TGCGCCAGCAGCTTGGACAGCCTACCTTCTGGAAACACCATATATTTT	CASSLDSLPSGNTIYF
few	TRBV9	.	TRBJ1-6	TGTGCCAGCAGCGTAGAGACGGGGTATAATTCACCCCTCCACTTT	CASSVETGYNSPLHF
.	TRBV6-5	TRBD1	TRBJ2-3	TGTGCCAGCAGTTACTTGGAAGGACAGGCAGATACGCAGTATTTT	CASSYLEGQADTQYF
.	TRBV5-1	TRBD1	TRBJ1-4	TGCGCCAGCAGCTTTACAGGGGGGATCGAAAAACTGTTTTTT	CASSFTGGIEKLFF
few	TRBV5-1	.	TRBJ1-5	TGCGCCAGCAGCTTGGACAGGGCAAAAAATCAGCCCCAGCATTTT	CASSLDRAKNQPQHF
few	TRBV5-1	TRBD2	TRBJ2-5	TGCGCCAGCAGCTTGGGAGGCGCTAGCGGGAGCGGGACCCAGTACTTC	CASSLGGASGSGTQYF
.	TRBV19	.	TRBJ1-5	TGTGCCAGTAGTATTTCGGGACGCAATCAGCCCCAGCATTTT	CASSISGRNQPQHF
few	TRBV25-1	TRBD2	TRBJ2-5	TGTGCCAGCAGCGGGGCGGGGGGAGAGACCAAGTACTTC	CASSGAGGETKYF
.	TRBV20-1	TRBD1	TRBJ1-4	TGCAGTGTTCGGCCAGGGGGCGGAACTAATGAAAAACTGTTTTTT	CSVRPGGGTNEKLFF
few	TRBV20-1	.	TRBJ2-3	TGCAGTGCTCCCGGGTCTTACACAGATACGCAGTATTTT	CSAPGSYTDTQYF
many	TRBV12-3/TRBV12-4	TRBD1	TRBJ1-5	TGTGCCATCGGACAGGGGCACAGCAATCAGCCCCAGCATTTT	CAIGQGHSNQPQHF
.	TRBV7-8	TRBD1	TRBJ2-7	TGTGCCAGCAGCGAGGACAGGGTAGGCGAGCAGTACTTC	CASSEDRVGEQYF
.	TRBV19	TRBD1	TRBJ1-2	TGTGCCAGTAGCCTCCGGGGGACAGATGGCTACACCTTC	CASSLRGTDGYTF
few	TRBV20-1	TRBD2	TRBJ2-7	TGCAGCGGGACTAGCGTCTCCTACGAGCAGTACTTC	CSGTSVSYEQYF
.	TRBV7-9	.	TRBJ1-5	TGTGCCAGCGACGAGGGAACGAAGAGCAATCAGCCCCAGCATTTT	CASDEGTKSNQPQHF
.	TRBV24-1	TRBD2	TRBJ2-7	TGTGCCACCAGTGATAGCGGGAGGTCCTACGAGCAGTACTTC	CATSDSGRSYEQYF
few	TRBV9	.	TRBJ2-7	TGTGCCAGCAGCACCCGACAGGGAGGGTACGAGCAGTACTTC	CASSTRQGGYEQYF
.	TRBV7-6	.	TRBJ2-3	TGTGCCAGCAGCTTAGCCCGGACAGACACAGATACGCAGTATTTT	CASSLARTDTDTQYF
.	TRBV5-5	TRBD1	TRBJ1-5	TGTGCCAGCAGCTTGGTCGGGACAGGGCGTCAGCCCCAGCATTTT	CASSLVGTGRQPQHF
.	TRBV30	.	TRBJ2-7	TGTGCCACTGGCACGAGGGGTTACGAGCAGTACTTC	CATGTRGYEQYF
.	TRBV6-4	.	TRBJ2-1	TGTGCCAGCAGTGACGTACCCGAAGGGGCTGAGCAGTTCTTC	CASSDVPEGAEQFF
.	TRBV18	.	TRBJ1-1	TGTGCCAGCTCACCATCCCCGGGTATGGGCACTGAAGCTTTCTTT	CASSPSPGMGTEAFF
few	TRBV3-1	TRBD2	TRBJ2-2	TGTGCCAGCAGCGACTGGACTAGCGGGAGTAATACCGGGGAGCTGTTTTTT	CASSDWTSGSNTGELFF
many	TRBV15	.	TRBJ1-3	TGTGCCACCAGCAGAGAACCTATCGGGGCTGGAAACACCATATATTTT	CATSREPIGAGNTIYF
few	TRBV29-1	.	TRBJ2-4	TGCAGCGTTACCGACCCAGCCAAAAACATTCAGTACTTC	CSVTDPAKNIQYF
few	TRBV11-2	TRBD1	TRBJ1-1	TGTGCCAGCAGCTCTTACAGGGGAAGGATGAACACTGAAGCTTTCTTT	CASSSYRGRMNTEAFF
.	TRBV6-6	.	TRBJ1-1	TGTGCCAGCAGTTCGGAGAACACTGAAGCTTTCTTT	CASSSENTEAFF
few	TRBV5-1	.	TRBJ2-1	TGCGCCAGCAGCTTTTGGTACAATGAGCAGTTCTTC	CASSFWYNEQFF
many	TRBV7-9	TRBD2	TRBJ2-1	TGTGCCAGCAGCCCAGCGGGAGGTACGACAGAGGATGAGCAGTTCTTC	CASSPAGGTTEDEQFF
.	TRBV20-1	.	TRBJ2-2	TGCAGTGCTAGAGATGGGGCAGGGGCCAACCGGGAGCTGTTTTTT	CSARDGAGANRELFF
few	TRBV20-1	.	TRBJ2-1	TGCAGTGCTAGAGCCTACCAGCGGGTCTCCTCCAATGAGCAGTTCTTC	CSARAYQRVSSNEQFF
.	TRBV7-3	.	TRBJ2-3	TGTGCCAGCTCTCCGGGGGTAGCGCCAGATACGCAGTATTTT	CASSPGVAPDTQYF
few	TRBV12-3/TRBV12-4	TRBD1	TRBJ1-1	TGTGCCAGCAGGCAACAGGGGGCAACTAGCGACACTGAAGCTTTCTTT	CASRQQGATSDTEAFF
.	TRBV7-6	.	TRBJ1-4	TGTGCCAGCAGCTCGCCAGGGCCAGTGAGGGAAAAACTGTTTTTT	CASSSPGPVREKLFF
.	TRBV7-2	.	TRBJ2-2	TGTGCCAGCAGCTCGCCCCGCCAGGGTAGTATCACCGGGGAGCTGTTTTTT	CASSSPRQGSITGELFF